This T cell receptor beta chain was captured in a study of T cells in Graves' hyperthyroidism and ophthalmopathy (dated by TCRdb to between 2017 and 2020). With respect to the entire study: Peripheral blood was collected at initial diagnosis, before any treatment. Prospective prediction of ophthalmopathy was tested in an independent validation cohort of 18 to 20 hyperthyroidism patients and some 17 patients who later progressed to ophthalmopathy. TCR V-J signatures able to tell the groups apart were searched for in a discovery cohort of 90 to 100 patients, of whom 40 to 45 had Graves' ophthalmopathy and around 58 had stable Graves' hyperthyroidism. Following sampling, methimazole starting at 30 mg daily was given to hyperthyroidism patients, and high-dose intravenous methylprednisolone was given to ophthalmopathy patients. According to the paper, TCR Vbeta CDR3 sequencing was carried out on approximately 140 peripheral blood samples, which came from more than 40 ophthalmopathy, around 75 hyperthyroidism and 17 progressor patients. The 100 discovery patients were randomly split 7:3 into training and test sets. The study also compared thyroid tissue and blood T-cell repertoires from a handful of Graves' hyperthyroidism patients.

TCR beta CDR3 regions were amplified from RNA transcripts. A first-round RT-PCR of the TCR CDR3 used the HTBI primer set with the Qiagen OneStep RT-PCR kit. Libraries were constructed in a second round of multiplex PCR, after which size selection and purification were performed. Paired-end sequencing of the libraries was performed with 100 bp reads on an Illumina HiSeq2000. As for how the authors treated the data: Raw data were processed with SOAPnuke, discarding reads with adapters, uncalled bases, mean Phred below 15, or no exact constant-primer or identifier match. COPE v1.2.5 was used to merge high-quality paired reads, and clonotypes were defined as unique nucleotide sequences. Clonotypes were aligned to IMGT TRBV, TRBD and TRBJ reference segments using MiTCR v1.1. The analysis included only V-J combinations with a frequency above 0.0001, which together covered roughly 99% of the repertoires. The TCS score was defined as the ratio of F50 (clonal expansion) to E x V (chaos), calculated using BLOSUM62-based TCRdist between CDR3 peptides within each V-J. Welch's t-statistics and random forest reduced some 510 V-J features to roughly 13, which were used in a naive Bayes classifier (R e1071). The public sequencing data were trimmed at Q25 with fastp and processed into clonotypes with MiXCR by TCRdb, which kept only in-frame beta chains. For every CDR3 protein sequence, its rows merge into one entry that carries the most common genes and DNA. The V and J calls shown here were made by TCRdb, not taken from the authors' results. In all, the sample holds hundreds of thousands of distinct CDR3 sequences, and around 15% of those were seen once. 3% to 4.5% of the sample is taken by the ten largest.

Broader findings and caveats from the paper: No statistical method was used to set the sample size in advance, and investigators knew the group allocation. In cross-validation, a model built on a 13 V-J signature told ophthalmopathy apart from stable hyperthyroidism with approximately 90% sensitivity and roughly 81% specificity, and in testing the same model reached 80%/75%. Most expanded thyroid clonotypes (frequency above 0.001) were also detected in blood, a finding suggesting that blood repertoires may reflect thyroid immune responses. In validation, progression to ophthalmopathy was predicted by the model with nearly 71% sensitivity and about 72% specificity, a median of approximately 7.1 months before onset.

Graves' hyperthyroidism was defined as stable when no progression to ophthalmopathy occurred over 18 months of follow-up. Hyperthyroidism patients were newly diagnosed, had a disease duration of under 2 months, and were aged 18 to 65 years. Exclusion was applied to patients with uncontrolled infections, other autoimmune diseases, pregnancy or lactation. Clinical symptoms, serum thyroxine and TRAb, thyroid ultrasound, and orbital computed tomography formed the basis for the diagnoses. Ficoll-Paque density gradient centrifugation was used to isolate PBMCs from about 9.4 ml of fresh peripheral blood. Trizol reagent was used to extract total RNA, and RNA quality was then checked on an Agilent 2100 Bioanalyzer. There are many counts of this clonotype. Its recognized antigen is unknown. Nothing much larger sits one base from this clone, and base qualities are not available. The clonotype was recovered from a woman aged 25 to 39 with Graves' hyperthyroidism. The sequencing input was blood.

The CDR3 here reads CASSYDGLNTEAFF. The nucleotide sequence is given as TGTGCCAGCAGTTACGACGGACTTAACACTGAAGCTTTCTTT. The rearranged chain carries TRBV6-1 and TRBJ1-1; confidence is insufficient to name the D gene. V and J are truncated by 5 bases and 2 bases respectively, leaving an intervening sequence of 12 bases. As encoded in the germline V gene, CDR1 is MNHNS while CDR2 is SASEGT. Spanning cysteine to phenylalanine, the CDR3 consists of 14 amino acids. This entry keeps only the CDR3 DNA: 42 bases, framed from base 1.